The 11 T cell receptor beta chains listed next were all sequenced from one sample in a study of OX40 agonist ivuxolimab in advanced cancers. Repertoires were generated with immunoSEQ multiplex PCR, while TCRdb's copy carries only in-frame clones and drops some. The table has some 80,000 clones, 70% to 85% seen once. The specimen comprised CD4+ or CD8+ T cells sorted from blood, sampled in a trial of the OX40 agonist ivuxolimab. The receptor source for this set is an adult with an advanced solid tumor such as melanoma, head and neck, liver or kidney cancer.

The CDR3 region has the DNA TGTGCCAGCAGCTTAAGGGCTAGCGGGAAATACGGCCTCGTGCAGTACTTC. Protein product: CASSLRASGKYGLVQYF. The chain links TRBV13 to TRBJ2-7; 9 nucleotides match TRBD2. Germline CDR1 reads PRHDT; CDR2 reads FYEKMQ (reference sequence). The CDR3 extends over 17 amino acids. After removal of 2 bases from V and 9 bases from J, the junction contained 17 bases not matched to a gene.

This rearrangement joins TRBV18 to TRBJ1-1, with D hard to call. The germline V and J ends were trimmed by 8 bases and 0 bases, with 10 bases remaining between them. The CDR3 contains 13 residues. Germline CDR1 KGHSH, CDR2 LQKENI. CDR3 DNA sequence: TGTGCCAGCCGCCACGGGGTGAACACTGAAGCTTTCTTT. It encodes CASRHGVNTEAFF.

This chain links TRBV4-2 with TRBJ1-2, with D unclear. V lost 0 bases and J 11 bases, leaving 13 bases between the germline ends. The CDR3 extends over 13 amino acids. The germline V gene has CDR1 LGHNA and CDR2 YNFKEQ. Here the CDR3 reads CASSQDLAALYTF. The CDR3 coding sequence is TGTGCCAGCAGCCAAGATCTGGCGGCCCTATACACCTTC.

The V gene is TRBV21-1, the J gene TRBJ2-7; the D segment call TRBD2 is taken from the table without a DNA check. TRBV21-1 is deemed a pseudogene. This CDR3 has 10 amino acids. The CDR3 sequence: CASRYGLQYF. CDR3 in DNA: TGTGCCAGCCGCTACGGGTTGCAGTACTTC.

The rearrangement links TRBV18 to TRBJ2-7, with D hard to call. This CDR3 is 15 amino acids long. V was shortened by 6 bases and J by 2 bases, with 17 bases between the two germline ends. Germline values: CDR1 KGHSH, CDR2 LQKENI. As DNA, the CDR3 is TGTGCCAGCTCGAGCGTTCAGAGCGTAACCTACGAGCAGTACTTC. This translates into CASSSVQSVTYEQYF.

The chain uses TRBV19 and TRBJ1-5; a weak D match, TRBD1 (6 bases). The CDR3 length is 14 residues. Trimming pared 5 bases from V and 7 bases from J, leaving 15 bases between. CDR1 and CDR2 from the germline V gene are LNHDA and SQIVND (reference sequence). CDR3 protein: CASSFTGRVQPQHF. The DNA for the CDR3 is TGTGCCAGTAGTTTCACAGGGCGCGTACAGCCCCAGCATTTT. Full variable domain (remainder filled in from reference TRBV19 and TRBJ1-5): DGGITQSPKYLFRKEGQNVTLSCEQNLNHDAMYWYRQDPGQGLRLIYYSQIVNDFQKGDIAEGYSVSREKKESFPLTVTSAQKNPTAFYLCASSFTGRVQPQHFGDGTRLSIL.

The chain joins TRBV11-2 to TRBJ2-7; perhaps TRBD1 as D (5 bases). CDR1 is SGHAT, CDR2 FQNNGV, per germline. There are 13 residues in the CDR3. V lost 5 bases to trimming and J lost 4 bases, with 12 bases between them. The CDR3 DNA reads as TGTGCCAGCAGCCAGGGTGACTCGTACGAGCAGTACTTC. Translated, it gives CASSQGDSYEQYF.

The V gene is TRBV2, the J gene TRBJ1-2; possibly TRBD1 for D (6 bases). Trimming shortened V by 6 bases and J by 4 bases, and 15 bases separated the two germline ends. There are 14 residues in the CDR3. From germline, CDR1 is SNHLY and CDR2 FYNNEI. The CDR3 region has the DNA TGTGCCAGCAGCCCGACAGGATTATCCTATGGCTACACCTTC. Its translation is CASSPTGLSYGYTF.

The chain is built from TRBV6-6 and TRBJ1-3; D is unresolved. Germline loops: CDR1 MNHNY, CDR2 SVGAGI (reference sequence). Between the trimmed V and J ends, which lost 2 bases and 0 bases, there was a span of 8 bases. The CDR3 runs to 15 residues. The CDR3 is CASSYDAVSGNTIYF. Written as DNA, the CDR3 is TGTGCCAGCAGTTACGACGCCGTCTCTGGAAACACCATATATTTT.

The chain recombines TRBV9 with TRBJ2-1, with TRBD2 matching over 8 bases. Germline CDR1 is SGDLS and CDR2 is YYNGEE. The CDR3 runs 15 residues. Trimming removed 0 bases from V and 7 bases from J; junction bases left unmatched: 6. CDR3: CASSVASGLGNEQFF. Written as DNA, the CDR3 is TGTGCCAGCAGCGTAGCTAGCGGGCTAGGGAATGAGCAGTTCTTC.

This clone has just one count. The CDR3 spells CASSLGGYTDTQYF. CDR3 nucleotide sequence: TGTGCCAGCAGCCTGGGAGGGTACACAGATACGCAGTATTTT. The chain has TRBV5-4 and TRBJ2-3; TRBD2 agrees at 7 bases. The J segment lost 2 bases and the V segment lost 4 bases, leaving 4 bases of the junction unmatched. This CDR3 spans 14 amino acids. Germline loops: CDR1 SGHNT, CDR2 YYREEE (reference sequence).